What follows describes a single T cell receptor (beta chain). This specimen belongs to a study of CD8 T cells in Susac syndrome. Study context: Patients with Susac syndrome were therapy-naive, taking corticosteroids, with some also receiving intravenous immunoglobulin, or taking intravenous immunoglobulin alone at the time their blood was drawn.

Reverse transcription used about 0.45 to 1 ug RNA and random hexamers. A multiplex approach, immunoSEQ multiplex PCR, amplified TCR beta CDR3 across 54 Vbeta and 13 Jbeta. From the immunoSEQ multiplex PCR reads, TCRdb called clonotypes with MiXCR, one entry per CDR3 protein. The top ten clones hold about 0.15% of a sample with around 170,000 distinct CDR3 sequences, 95% of them seen once. Between the trimmed V and J ends, which lost 0 bases and 0 bases, there was a span of 9 bases. The CDR3 runs 16 residues. The germline CDR1 and CDR2 sequences are MGHRA and YSYEKL. The authors negatively isolated CD8+ and CD4+ T cells and FACS-enriched TEMRA cells.

The source of this sequence is a human donor with Susac syndrome. The chain has TRBV4-1 and TRBJ2-1; D is unresolved. Sequences were obtained from CD8+ T cells from PBMCs. CDR3 sequence reads: CASSQDALSSYNEQFF. The CDR3 DNA follows: TGCGCCAGCAGCCAAGATGCCCTTAGCTCCTACAATGAGCAGTTCTTC.